Many counts were recorded for the clone carrying this T cell receptor beta chain. The data belong to a study of blood T cell repertoires in COVID-19. Study information: Sites across the United States, Italy and Spain contributed samples from acute and convalescent COVID-19. T cells, B-cell-depleted T cells, or PBMCs supplied cDNA or gDNA.

V lost 3 bases and J lost 5, with 12 bases in between. The length of the CDR3 is 13 residues. From germline, CDR1 is SQVTM and CDR2 ANQGSEA. Original methodology: Estimated nucleated cell counts came from reference gene primer amplification. TCRdb keeps only in-frame clones here, not all; method: immunoSEQ multiplex PCR. Clone size and V and J calls were adopted from that table, with D and trimming inferred from the DNA. The table includes approximately 150,000 clones, roughly 88% detected once. The chain recombines TRBV29-1 with TRBJ2-3; TRBD2 is a possible D gene (6 bases). The sample comprised peripheral blood. This sequence was found in a man between 70 and 80 years old with active COVID-19. This chain's CDR3 is CSVEGREQDTQYF. DNA of the CDR3: TGCAGCGTTGAGGGGCGGGAACAAGATACGCAGTATTTT.